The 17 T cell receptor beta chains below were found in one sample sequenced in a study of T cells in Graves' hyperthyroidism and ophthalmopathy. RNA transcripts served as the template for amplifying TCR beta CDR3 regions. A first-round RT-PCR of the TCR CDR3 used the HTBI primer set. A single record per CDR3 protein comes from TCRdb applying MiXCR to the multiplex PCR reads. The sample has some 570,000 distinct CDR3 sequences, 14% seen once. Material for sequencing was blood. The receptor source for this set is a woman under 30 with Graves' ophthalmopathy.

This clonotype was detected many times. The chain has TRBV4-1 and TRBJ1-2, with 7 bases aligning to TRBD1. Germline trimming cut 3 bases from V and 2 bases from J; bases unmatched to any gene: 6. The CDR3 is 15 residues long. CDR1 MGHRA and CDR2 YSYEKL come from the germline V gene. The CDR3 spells CASSQGQHFNYGYTF. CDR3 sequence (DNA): TGCGCCAGCAGCCAGGGACAGCACTTCAACTATGGCTACACCTTC.

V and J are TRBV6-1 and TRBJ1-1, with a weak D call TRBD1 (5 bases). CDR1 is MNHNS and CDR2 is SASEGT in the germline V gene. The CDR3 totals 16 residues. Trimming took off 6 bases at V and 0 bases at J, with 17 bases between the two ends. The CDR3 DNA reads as TGTGCCAGCAGGGCGGGCCACGGGGCGATGAACACTGAAGCTTTCTTT. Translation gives CASRAGHGAMNTEAFF.

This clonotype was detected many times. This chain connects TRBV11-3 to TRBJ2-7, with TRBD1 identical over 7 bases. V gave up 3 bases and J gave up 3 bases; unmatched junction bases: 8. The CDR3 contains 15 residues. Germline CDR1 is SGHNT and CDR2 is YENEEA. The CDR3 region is CASSFRTDRLYEQYF. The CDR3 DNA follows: TGTGCCAGCAGCTTCCGAACGGACAGGCTCTACGAGCAGTACTTC.

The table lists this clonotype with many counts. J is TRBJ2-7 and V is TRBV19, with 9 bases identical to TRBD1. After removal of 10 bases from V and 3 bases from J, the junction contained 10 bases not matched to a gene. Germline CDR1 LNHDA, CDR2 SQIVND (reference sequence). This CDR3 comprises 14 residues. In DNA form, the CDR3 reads TGTGCCACCGTTCCCGCGGGACAGGGCTACGAGCAGTACTTC. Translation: CATVPAGQGYEQYF.

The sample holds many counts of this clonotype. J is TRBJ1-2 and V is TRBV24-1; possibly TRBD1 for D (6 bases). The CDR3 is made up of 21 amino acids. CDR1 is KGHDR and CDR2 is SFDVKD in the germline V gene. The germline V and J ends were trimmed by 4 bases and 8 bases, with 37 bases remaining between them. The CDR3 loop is CATSEHRRPLRPRRKGGGYTF. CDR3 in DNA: TGTGCCACCAGTGAGCACAGGAGGCCTCTCCGCCCTCGCCGTAAGGGGGGGGGCTACACCTTC.

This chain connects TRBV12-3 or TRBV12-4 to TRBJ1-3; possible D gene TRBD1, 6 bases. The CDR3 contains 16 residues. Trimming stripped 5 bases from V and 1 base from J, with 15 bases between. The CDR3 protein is CASSAPEGESGNTIYF. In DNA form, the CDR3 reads TGTGCCAGCAGTGCCCCTGAGGGGGAGTCTGGAAACACCATATATTTT.

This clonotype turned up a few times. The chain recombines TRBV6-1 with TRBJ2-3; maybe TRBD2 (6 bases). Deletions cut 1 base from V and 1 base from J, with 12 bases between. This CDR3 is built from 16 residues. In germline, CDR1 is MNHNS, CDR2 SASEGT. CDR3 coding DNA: TGTGCCAGCAGTGAAGGATCTAGCGCCCGCACAGATACGCAGTATTTT. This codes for CASSEGSSARTDTQYF.

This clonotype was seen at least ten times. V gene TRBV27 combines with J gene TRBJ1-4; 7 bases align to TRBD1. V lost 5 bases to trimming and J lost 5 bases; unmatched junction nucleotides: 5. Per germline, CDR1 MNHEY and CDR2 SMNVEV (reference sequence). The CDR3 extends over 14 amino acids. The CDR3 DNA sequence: TGTGCCAGCAGTACCCGACAGGGAAATGAAAAACTGTTTTTT. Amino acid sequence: CASSTRQGNEKLFF. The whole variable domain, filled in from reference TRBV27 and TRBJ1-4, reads EAQVTQNPRYLITVTGKKLTVTCSQNMNHEYMSWYRQDPGLGLRQIYYSMNVEVTDKGDVPEGYKVSRKEKRNFPLILESPSPNQTSLYFCASSTRQGNEKLFFGSGTQLSVL.

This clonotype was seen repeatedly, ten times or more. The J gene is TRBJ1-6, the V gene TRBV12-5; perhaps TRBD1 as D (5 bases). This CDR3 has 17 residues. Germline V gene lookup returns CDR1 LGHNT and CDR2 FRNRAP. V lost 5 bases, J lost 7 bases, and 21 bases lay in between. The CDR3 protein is CASGPLGRQLKNSPLHF. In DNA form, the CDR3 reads TGTGCTAGTGGTCCCTTGGGTCGACAGCTAAAAAATTCACCCCTCCACTTT.

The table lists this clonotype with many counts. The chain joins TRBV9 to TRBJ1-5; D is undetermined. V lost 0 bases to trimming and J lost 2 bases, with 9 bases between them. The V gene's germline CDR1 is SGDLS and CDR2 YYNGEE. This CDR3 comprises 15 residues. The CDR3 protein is CASSVGGSGNQPQHF. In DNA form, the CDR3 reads TGTGCCAGCAGCGTAGGTGGCAGCGGCAATCAGCCCCAGCATTTT.

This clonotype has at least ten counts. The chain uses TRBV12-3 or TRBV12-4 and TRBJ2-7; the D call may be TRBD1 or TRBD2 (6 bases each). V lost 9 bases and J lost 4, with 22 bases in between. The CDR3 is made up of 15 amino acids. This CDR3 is CASRPARGGRYEQYF. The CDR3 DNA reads TGTGCCAGTCGTCCCGCGCGAGGGGGGAGGTACGAGCAGTACTTC.

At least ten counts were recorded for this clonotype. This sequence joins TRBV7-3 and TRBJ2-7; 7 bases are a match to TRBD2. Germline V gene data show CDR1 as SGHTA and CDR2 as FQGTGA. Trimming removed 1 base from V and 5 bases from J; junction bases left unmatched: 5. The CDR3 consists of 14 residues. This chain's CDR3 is CASSLMGGVDEQYF. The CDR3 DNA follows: TGTGCCAGCAGCTTAATGGGGGGGGTGGACGAGCAGTACTTC.

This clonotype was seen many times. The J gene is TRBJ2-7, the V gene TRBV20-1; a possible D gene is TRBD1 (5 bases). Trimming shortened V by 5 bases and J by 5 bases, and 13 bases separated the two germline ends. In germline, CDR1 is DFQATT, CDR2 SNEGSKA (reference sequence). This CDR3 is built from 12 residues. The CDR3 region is CSALGWGDEQYF. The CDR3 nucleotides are TGCAGTGCTCTCGGCTGGGGCGACGAGCAGTACTTC.

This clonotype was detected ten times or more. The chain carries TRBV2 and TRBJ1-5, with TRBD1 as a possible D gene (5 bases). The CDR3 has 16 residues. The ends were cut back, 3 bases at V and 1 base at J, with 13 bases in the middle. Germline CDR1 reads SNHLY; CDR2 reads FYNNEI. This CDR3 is CASSDRRGGSNQPQHF. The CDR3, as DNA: TGTGCCAGCAGTGACCGTCGGGGGGGGAGCAATCAGCCCCAGCATTTT. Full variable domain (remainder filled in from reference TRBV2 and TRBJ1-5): EPEVTQTPSHQVTQMGQEVILRCVPISNHLYFYWYRQILGQKVEFLVSFYNNEISEKSEIFDDQFSVERPDGSNFTLKIRSTKLEDSAMYFCASSDRRGGSNQPQHFGDGTRLSIL.

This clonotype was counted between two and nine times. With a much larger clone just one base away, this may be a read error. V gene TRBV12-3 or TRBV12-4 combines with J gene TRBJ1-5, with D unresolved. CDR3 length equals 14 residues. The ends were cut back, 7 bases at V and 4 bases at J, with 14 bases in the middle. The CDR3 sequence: CASNFEAGNQPQHF. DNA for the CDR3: TGTGCCAGCAATTTTGAGGCAGGTAATCAGCCCCAGCATTTT.

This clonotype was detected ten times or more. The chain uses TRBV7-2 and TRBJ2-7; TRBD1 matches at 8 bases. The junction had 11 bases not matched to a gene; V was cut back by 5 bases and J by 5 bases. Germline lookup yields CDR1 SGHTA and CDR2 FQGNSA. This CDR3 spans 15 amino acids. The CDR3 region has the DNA TGTGCCAGCAGCCGGGGACTGGACAGGGTACACGAGCAGTACTTC. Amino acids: CASSRGLDRVHEQYF.

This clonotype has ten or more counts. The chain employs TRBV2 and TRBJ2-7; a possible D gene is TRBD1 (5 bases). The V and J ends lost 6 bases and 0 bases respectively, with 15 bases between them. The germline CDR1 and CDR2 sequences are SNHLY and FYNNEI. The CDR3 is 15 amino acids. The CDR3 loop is CASRTLGAYSYEQYF. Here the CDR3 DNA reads TGTGCCAGCAGGACCCTAGGGGCGTACTCCTACGAGCAGTACTTC.